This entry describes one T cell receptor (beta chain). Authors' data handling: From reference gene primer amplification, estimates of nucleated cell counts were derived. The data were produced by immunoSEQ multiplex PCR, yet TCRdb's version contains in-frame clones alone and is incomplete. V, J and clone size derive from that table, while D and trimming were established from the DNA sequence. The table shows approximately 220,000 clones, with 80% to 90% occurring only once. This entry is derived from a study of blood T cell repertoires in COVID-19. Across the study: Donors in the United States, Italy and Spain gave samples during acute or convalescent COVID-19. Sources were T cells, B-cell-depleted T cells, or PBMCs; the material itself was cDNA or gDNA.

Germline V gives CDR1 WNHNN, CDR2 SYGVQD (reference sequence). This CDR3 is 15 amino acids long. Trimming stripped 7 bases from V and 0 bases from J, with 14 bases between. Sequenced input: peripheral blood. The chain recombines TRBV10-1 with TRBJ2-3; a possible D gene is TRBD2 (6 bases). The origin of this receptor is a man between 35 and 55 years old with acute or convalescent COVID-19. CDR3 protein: CASTAGRGSTDTQYF. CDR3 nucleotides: TGCGCCAGCACGGCGGGACGGGGGAGCACAGATACGCAGTATTTT.